The 9 T cell receptor beta chains below were found in one sample sequenced in a study of T cell responses to AZD1222 COVID-19 vaccine. Profiled with immunoSEQ multiplex PCR; TCRdb holds only in-frame clones, not every one. The sample has approximately 92,000 clones; 85% to 90% are singletons. The sequencing here drew on peripheral blood, taken on day 0 of AZD1222 vaccination. These receptors all come from an adult in good health.

The chain links TRBV7-2 to TRBJ1-5; TRBD1 matches at 8 bases. The CDR3 sequence is 15 residues long. V shed 0 bases, J shed 6 bases, and the junction held 4 bases outside the gene matches. Germline values: CDR1 SGHTA, CDR2 FQGNSA. The DNA for the CDR3 is TGTGCCAGCAGCTTAGCTACAGGGGGGAGTCAGCCCCAGCATTTT. This gives the protein CASSLATGGSQPQHF.

The rearrangement joins TRBV9 to TRBJ2-5, with TRBD1 identical over 7 bases. The CDR3 has 15 residues. The germline V gene encodes CDR1 SGDLS and CDR2 YYNGEE. V shed 0 bases and J 2 bases; nucleotides not matched to a gene: 4. CDR3 coding DNA: TGTGCCAGCAGCGTAGGGACAGGTTATCAAGAGACCCAGTACTTC. It translates to CASSVGTGYQETQYF.

In this sample, this clone turned up once. The rearrangement links TRBV6-5 to TRBJ1-5, with no clear D. The CDR3 extends over 14 amino acids. Trimming removed 8 bases at V and 7 bases at J, with 18 bases between. Germline values: CDR1 MNHEY, CDR2 SVGAGI. The CDR3 nucleotides are TGTGCCAGCGAGAGAACGCTAAGCCTACAGCCCCAGCATTTT. This sequence encodes CASERTLSLQPQHF.

The chain links TRBV6-5 to TRBJ2-1, with 9 bases lining up with TRBD2. The germline CDR1 and CDR2 sequences are MNHEY and SVGAGI. Trimming at V came to 2 bases and at J to 8 bases, leaving 7 bases not matched to a gene. CDR3 length equals 15 residues. The DNA of the CDR3 is TGTGCCAGCAGTTACGGCGCGGGAGGGGTGGATGAGCAGTTCTTC. Protein product: CASSYGAGGVDEQFF.

The rearrangement links TRBV24-1 to TRBJ1-5; 9 bases align to TRBD1. This CDR3 has 17 residues. With V trimmed by 1 base and J by 4 bases, 7 bases remained unmatched. CDR1 is KGHDR, CDR2 SFDVKD, per germline. In DNA form, the CDR3 reads TGTGCCACCAGTGATTTTATCGACAGGGGGAAGAATCAGCCCCAGCATTTT. Amino acids: CATSDFIDRGKNQPQHF.

The CDR3 DNA sequence: TGCGCCAGCAGCCAAGATCTTTTGGCAGGGGGGACGGACGAGCAGTACTTC. Translated, it gives CASSQDLLAGGTDEQYF. This sequence joins TRBV4-1 and TRBJ2-7, with D possibly being TRBD1 (7 bases). V was shortened by 0 bases and J by 5 bases, with 20 bases between the two germline ends. Germline V gene data show CDR1 as MGHRA and CDR2 as YSYEKL. There are 17 residues in the CDR3.

The chain uses TRBV28 and TRBJ1-3; D is perhaps TRBD1 (5 bases). V dropped 6 bases and J dropped 1 base, with 16 bases sitting between them. CDR1 and CDR2 from the germline V gene are MDHEN and SYDVKM. The CDR3 extends over 16 amino acids. CDR3 residues: CASSYLTGFSGNTIYF. The CDR3 coding sequence is TGTGCCAGCAGCTATTTAACAGGTTTTTCTGGAAACACCATATATTTT.

This clone turned up a few times. This sequence joins TRBV5-1 and TRBJ2-7, with D uncertain. With 4 bases removed from V and 2 bases from J, the gap between germline ends came to 16 bases. Germline CDR1 and CDR2: SGHRS and YFSETQ. The CDR3 contains 15 residues. For the CDR3, the DNA is TGCGCCAGCAGCCCCCAGGCGGCAGCAACCTACGAGCAGTACTTC. It encodes CASSPQAAATYEQYF.

The chain carries TRBV7-2 and TRBJ2-5, with TRBD1 identical over 9 bases. The length of the CDR3 is 14 residues. CDR1 and CDR2 from the germline V gene are SGHTA and FQGNSA. Trimming at V came to 4 bases and at J to 4 bases, leaving 4 bases not matched to a gene. CDR3 sequence reads: CASSSQTGGETQYF. The CDR3 nucleotides read TGTGCCAGCAGCTCCCAGACAGGGGGAGAGACCCAGTACTTC.